This T cell receptor (beta chain) was captured by sequencing in a study of T cells in localized non-small cell lung cancer. This CDR3 comprises 16 residues. V lost 3 bases to trimming and J lost 2 bases; unmatched junction nucleotides: 10. Germline lookup yields CDR1 LGHNA and CDR2 YSLEER. Data came from immunoSEQ multiplex PCR; TCRdb stores just in-frame clones and leaves some out. The data show 70,000 or so clones, with about four fifths seen just once and approximately 1.2% held by the top ten. The rearrangement links TRBV4-3 to TRBJ2-7; TRBD2 matches 7 bases. The source of this sequence is a female donor aged 60 or older with stage I lung adenocarcinoma. Specimen: peripheral blood, collected before any cancer treatment. CDR3 in amino acids: CASSQDSSGTTYEQYF. DNA of the CDR3: TGCGCCAGCAGCCAGGACTCTAGCGGAACTACCTACGAGCAGTACTTC.